These T cell receptor beta chains were read from a single sample in a study of Ad26.COV2.S vaccination and SARS-CoV-2 variants. Assay: immunoSEQ multiplex PCR; the TCRdb copy retains only in-frame clones and omits some. The sample contains 440,000 or so clones, roughly 87% of which appear only once. The starting material was peripheral blood, obtained in a trial of Ad26.COV2.S vaccine versus placebo. The receptors derive from a person between 18 and 65 years old who received the Ad26.COV2.S COVID-19 vaccine or a placebo. Both conserved end residues are trimmed from each CDR3.

V gene: TRBV2
CDR3 protein: ASSERGSSYNEQF

V gene: TRBV7-2
CDR3 protein: ASSPYPGLAGLSKETQY

V gene: TRBV20-1
CDR3 protein: SARVTEQF

V gene: TRBV5-1
CDR3 protein: ASSFKQGPLAGLSYNEQF

V gene: TRBV19
CDR3 protein: ASKGTGAFTGELF

V gene: TRBV10-3
CDR3 protein: AISESTGGNYGYT

V gene: TRBV30
CDR3 protein: AWRAGPLYEQY

V gene: TRBV24-1
CDR3 protein: ATSATAYGYT

V gene: TRBV15
CDR3 protein: ATSSLAGVGLNIQY

V gene: TRBV28
CDR3 protein: ASSPAGQGYTEAF

V gene: TRBV7-8
CDR3 protein: ASSGLAGGPYEQY

V gene: TRBV19
CDR3 protein: ATMRGDGLYEQY

V gene: TRBV7-8
CDR3 protein: ASSSGLLNYEQY

V gene: TRBV3-1/TRBV3-2
CDR3 protein: ASSQGRIQETQY

V gene: TRBV27
CDR3 protein: ASSDRYSNQPQH

V gene: TRBV29-1
CDR3 protein: SCKGVYGDQETQY

V gene: TRBV27
CDR3 protein: ASSFRGMNTEAF

V gene: TRBV6-1
CDR3 protein: ASSELAGVGDTQY

V gene: TRBV10-2
CDR3 protein: ATSTGGNTEAF

V gene: TRBV7-3
CDR3 protein: ASSSSGSVQF

V gene: TRBV7-2
CDR3 protein: ASSGGDTQY

V gene: TRBV29-1
CDR3 protein: SAEGGGQETQY

V gene: TRBV6-2/TRBV6-3
CDR3 protein: ASSYSGEWATEAF

V gene: TRBV5-8
CDR3 protein: ASSLGTLAGGQETQY

V gene: TRBV9
CDR3 protein: ASSAVLGLGVLT

V gene: TRBV10-1
CDR3 protein: ASALGRRGRETGELF

V gene: TRBV5-1
CDR3 protein: ASSLDQGGGEKLF

V gene: TRBV5-6
CDR3 protein: ASSLDTGYQETQY

V gene: TRBV2
CDR3 protein: ASSPLAGFVEKLF

V gene: TRBV2
CDR3 protein: ASREGLFSGNTIY

V gene: TRBV7-4
CDR3 protein: ASSLVLAGTYNEQF

V gene: TRBV9
CDR3 protein: ASSVAVAGELF

V gene: TRBV2
CDR3 protein: ASDGRGYNSPLH

V gene: TRBV28
CDR3 protein: ASSSVEARLTETQY

V gene: TRBV6-6
CDR3 protein: ASSYPGTVRYNEQF

V gene: TRBV7-3
CDR3 protein: ASSGKANVLT

V gene: TRBV25-1
CDR3 protein: ASSHRGLNGYT

V gene: TRBV6-2/TRBV6-3
CDR3 protein: ASGPSYRNQPQH

V gene: TRBV11-2
CDR3 protein: ASSLGDRAQNIQY

V gene: TRBV19
CDR3 protein: ASSTGTPYQETQY